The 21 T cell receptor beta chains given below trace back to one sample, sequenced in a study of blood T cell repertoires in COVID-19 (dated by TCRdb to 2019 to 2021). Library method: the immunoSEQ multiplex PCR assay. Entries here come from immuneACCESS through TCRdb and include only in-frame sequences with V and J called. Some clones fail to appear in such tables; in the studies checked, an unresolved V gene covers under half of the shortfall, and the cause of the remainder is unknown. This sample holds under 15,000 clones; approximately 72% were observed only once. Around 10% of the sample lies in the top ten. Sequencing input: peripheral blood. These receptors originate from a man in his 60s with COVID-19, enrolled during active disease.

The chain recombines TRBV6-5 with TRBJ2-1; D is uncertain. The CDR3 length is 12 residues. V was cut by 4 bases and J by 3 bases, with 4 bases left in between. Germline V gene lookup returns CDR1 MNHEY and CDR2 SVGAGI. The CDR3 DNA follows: TGTGCCAGCAGTTCGGGCTACAATGAGCAGTTCTTC. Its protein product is CASSSGYNEQFF.

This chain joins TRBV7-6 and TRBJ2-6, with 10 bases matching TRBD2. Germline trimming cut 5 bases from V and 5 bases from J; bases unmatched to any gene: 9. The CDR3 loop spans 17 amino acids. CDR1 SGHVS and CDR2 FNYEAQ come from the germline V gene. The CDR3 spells CASSLLLAGIRANVLTF. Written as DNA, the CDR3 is TGTGCCAGCAGCCTGTTACTAGCGGGGATCAGGGCCAACGTCCTGACTTTC.

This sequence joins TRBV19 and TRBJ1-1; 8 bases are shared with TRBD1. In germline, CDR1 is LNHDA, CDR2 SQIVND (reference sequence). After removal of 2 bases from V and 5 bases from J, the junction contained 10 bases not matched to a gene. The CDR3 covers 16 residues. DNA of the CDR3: TGTGCCAGTAGTATATCAGGGGGCGAAATGAGGACTGAAGCTTTCTTT. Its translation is CASSISGGEMRTEAFF.

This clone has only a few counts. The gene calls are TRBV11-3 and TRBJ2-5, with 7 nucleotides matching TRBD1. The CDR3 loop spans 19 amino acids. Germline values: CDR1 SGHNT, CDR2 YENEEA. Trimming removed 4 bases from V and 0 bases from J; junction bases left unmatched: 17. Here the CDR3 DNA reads TGTGCCAGCAGCTCCCGAGGGACAGTGGTTAGGGGCTACCAAGAGACCCAGTACTTC. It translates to CASSSRGTVVRGYQETQYF.

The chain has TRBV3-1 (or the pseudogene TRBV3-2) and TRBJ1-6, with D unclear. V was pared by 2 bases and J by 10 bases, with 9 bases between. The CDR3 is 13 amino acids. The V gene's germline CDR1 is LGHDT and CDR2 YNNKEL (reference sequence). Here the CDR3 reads CASSQTRISPLHF. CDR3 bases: TGTGCCAGCAGCCAAACCAGGATCTCACCCCTCCACTTT.

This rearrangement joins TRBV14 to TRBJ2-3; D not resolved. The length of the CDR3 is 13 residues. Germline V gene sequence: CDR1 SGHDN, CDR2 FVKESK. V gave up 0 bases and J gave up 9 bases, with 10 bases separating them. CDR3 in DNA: TGTGCCAGCAGCCAAGAAGTGACCGGGACGCAGTATTTT. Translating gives CASSQEVTGTQYF.

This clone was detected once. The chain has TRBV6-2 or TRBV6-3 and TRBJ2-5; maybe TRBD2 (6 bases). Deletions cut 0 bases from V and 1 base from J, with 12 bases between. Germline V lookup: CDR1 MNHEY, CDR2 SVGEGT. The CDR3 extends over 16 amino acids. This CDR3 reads CASSYSRGNIQETQYF. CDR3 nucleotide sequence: TGTGCCAGCAGTTACTCTCGCGGGAATATCCAAGAGACCCAGTACTTC.

CDR3: CASSLRVGTQYF. CDR3 nucleotide sequence: TGTGCCAGCAGCTTACGGGTAGGGACCCAGTACTTC. The V gene is TRBV11-3, the J gene TRBJ2-5; D not resolved. CDR1 and CDR2 (germline): SGHNT, YENEEA. Deletions cut 2 bases from V and 7 bases from J, with 8 bases between. The CDR3 contains 12 residues.

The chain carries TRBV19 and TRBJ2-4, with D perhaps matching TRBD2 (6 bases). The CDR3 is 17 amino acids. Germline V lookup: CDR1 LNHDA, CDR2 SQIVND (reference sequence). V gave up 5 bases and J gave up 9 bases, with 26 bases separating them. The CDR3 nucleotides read TGTGCCAGTAGTCCCCTAGGCCCTACTGAACGGAGGGGCATTCAGTACTTC. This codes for CASSPLGPTERRGIQYF. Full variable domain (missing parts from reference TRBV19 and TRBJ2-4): DGGITQSPKYLFRKEGQNVTLSCEQNLNHDAMYWYRQDPGQGLRLIYYSQIVNDFQKGDIAEGYSVSREKKESFPLTVTSAQKNPTAFYLCASSPLGPTERRGIQYFGAGTRLSVL.

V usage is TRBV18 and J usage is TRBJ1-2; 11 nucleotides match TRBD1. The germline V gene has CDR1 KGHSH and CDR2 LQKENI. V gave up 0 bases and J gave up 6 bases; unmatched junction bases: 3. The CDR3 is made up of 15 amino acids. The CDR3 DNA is TGTGCCAGCTCACCACCGGGACAGGGGGAGCATGGCTACACCTTC. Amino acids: CASSPPGQGEHGYTF.

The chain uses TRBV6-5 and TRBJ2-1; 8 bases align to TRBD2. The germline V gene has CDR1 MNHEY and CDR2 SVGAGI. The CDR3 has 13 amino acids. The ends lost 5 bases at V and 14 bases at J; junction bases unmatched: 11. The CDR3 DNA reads TGTGCCAGCAGTCGCGTGGGCGGACTAGCCGAGTTCTTC. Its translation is CASSRVGGLAEFF.

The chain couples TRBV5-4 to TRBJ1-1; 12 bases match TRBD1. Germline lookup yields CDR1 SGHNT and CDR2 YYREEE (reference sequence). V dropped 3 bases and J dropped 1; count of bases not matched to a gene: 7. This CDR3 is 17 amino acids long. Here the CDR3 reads CASSSGQGAGRNTEAFF. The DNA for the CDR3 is TGTGCCAGCAGCTCGGGACAGGGGGCGGGAAGGAACACTGAAGCTTTCTTT.

This chain's CDR3 is CASSGWREPDEKLFF. The CDR3 coding sequence is TGTGCCAGCAGCGGCTGGCGGGAGCCGGATGAAAAACTGTTTTTT. The genes are TRBV2 and TRBJ1-4, with D uncertain. There are 15 residues in the CDR3. The V and J ends lost 6 bases and 6 bases respectively, with 17 bases between them. CDR1 SNHLY and CDR2 FYNNEI come from the germline V gene.

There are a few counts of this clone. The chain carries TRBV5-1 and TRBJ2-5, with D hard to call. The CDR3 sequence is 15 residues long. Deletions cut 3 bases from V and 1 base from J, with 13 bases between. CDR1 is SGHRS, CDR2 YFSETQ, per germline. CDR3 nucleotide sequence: TGCGCCAGCAGCTCGTCCTATGCTATCCAAGAGACCCAGTACTTC. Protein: CASSSSYAIQETQYF.

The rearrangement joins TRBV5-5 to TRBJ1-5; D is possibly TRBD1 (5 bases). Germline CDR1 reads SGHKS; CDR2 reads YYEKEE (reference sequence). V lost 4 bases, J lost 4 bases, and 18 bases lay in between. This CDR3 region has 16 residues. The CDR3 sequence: CASSLTGGVGNQPQHF. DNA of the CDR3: TGTGCCAGCAGCCTCACGGGGGGGGTCGGGAATCAGCCCCAGCATTTT. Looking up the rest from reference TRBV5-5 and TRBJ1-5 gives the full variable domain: DAGVTQSPTHLIKTRGQQVTLRCSPISGHKSVSWYQQVLGQGPQFIFQYYEKEERGRGNFPDRFSARQFPNYSSELNVNALLLGDSALYLCASSLTGGVGNQPQHFGDGTRLSIL.

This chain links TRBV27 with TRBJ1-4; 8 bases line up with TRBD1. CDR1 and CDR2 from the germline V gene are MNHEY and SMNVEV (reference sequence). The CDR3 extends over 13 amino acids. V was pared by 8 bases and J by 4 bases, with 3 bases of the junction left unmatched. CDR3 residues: CASSDRGNEKLFF. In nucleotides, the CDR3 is TGTGCCAGCTCCGACAGGGGTAATGAAAAACTGTTTTTT.

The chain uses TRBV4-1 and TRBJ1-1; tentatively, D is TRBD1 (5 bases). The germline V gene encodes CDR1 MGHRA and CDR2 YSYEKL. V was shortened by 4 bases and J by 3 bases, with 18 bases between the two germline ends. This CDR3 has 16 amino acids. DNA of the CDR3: TGCGCCAGCAGCCGCGGGATGGGGGACGCGGACACTGAAGCTTTCTTT. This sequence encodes CASSRGMGDADTEAFF.

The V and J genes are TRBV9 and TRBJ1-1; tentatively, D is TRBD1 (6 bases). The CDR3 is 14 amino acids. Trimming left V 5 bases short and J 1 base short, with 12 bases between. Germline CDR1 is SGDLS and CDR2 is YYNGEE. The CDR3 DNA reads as TGTGCCAGCAGTGCCTTGACAGGGAACACTGAAGCTTTCTTT. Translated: CASSALTGNTEAFF.

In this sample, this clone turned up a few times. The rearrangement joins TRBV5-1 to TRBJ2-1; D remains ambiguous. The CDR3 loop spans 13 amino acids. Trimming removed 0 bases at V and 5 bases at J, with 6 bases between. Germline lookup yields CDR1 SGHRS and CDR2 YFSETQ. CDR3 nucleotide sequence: TGCGCCAGCAGCTTGGCCGCGCACAATGAGCAGTTCTTC. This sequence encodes CASSLAAHNEQFF.

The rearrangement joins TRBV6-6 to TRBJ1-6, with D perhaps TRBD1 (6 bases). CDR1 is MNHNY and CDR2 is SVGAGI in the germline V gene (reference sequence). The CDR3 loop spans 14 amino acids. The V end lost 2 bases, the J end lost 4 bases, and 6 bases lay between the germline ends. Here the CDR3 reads CASSYTGYNSPLHF. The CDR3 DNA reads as TGTGCCAGCAGTTACACAGGGTATAATTCACCCCTCCACTTT.

The CDR3 DNA reads TGCGCCAGCAGCTTGGGGGGACAGGATAACACTGAAGCTTTCTTT. Its protein product is CASSLGGQDNTEAFF. V gene TRBV5-1 combines with J gene TRBJ1-1, with 8 bases identical to TRBD1. The germline V gene has CDR1 SGHRS and CDR2 YFSETQ. The trim removed 0 bases at V and 2 bases at J, leaving 3 bases unmatched. The CDR3 length is 15 residues.